Listed below are T cell receptor beta chains from one sample, sequenced in a study of shared clonotypes between healthy human individuals. Using immunoSEQ multiplex PCR, the repertoire was profiled, and TCRdb retains in-frame clones only, with some absent. Among about 2 million clones, 95% were seen once, and the ten largest hold more than 0.1%. The source material was naive CD4+ T cells sorted from blood. These receptors all stem from a man between 18 and 29 years old in good health. CDR3s include the opening cysteine and the closing phenylalanine or tryptophan. A D gene is named only where the DNA matches it firmly. Some rows mark clone size as missing; the rest say once, few, many or name a class of expanded clone.

clone_size	j_call	d_call	v_call	cdr3_nt	cdr3_aa
.	TRBJ2-7	.	TRBV5-6	TGTGCCAGCAGCTCAGGGGTGTCCTCCGAGCAGTACTTC	CASSSGVSSEQYF
.	TRBJ1-2	TRBD1	TRBV5-6	TGTGCCAGCAGCTTGGGACAGGGGCCTTATGGCTACACCTTC	CASSLGQGPYGYTF
.	TRBJ2-3	.	TRBV5-1	TGCGCCAGCAGCAATGGGACGGCAGGCAAAGATACGCAGTATTTT	CASSNGTAGKDTQYF
.	TRBJ2-5	.	TRBV7-2	TGTGCCAGCAGCACTTACCAAGAGACCCAGTACTTC	CASSTYQETQYF
once	TRBJ2-3	TRBD2	TRBV2	TGTGCCAGCAGTCGAAGGACTAGCGGAGTAACAGATACGCAGTATTTT	CASSRRTSGVTDTQYF
.	TRBJ2-7	.	TRBV7-9	TGTGCCAGCAGCCATGGGGACAATCGGGCGTACGAGCAGTACTTC	CASSHGDNRAYEQYF
.	TRBJ1-1	.	TRBV27	TGTGCCAGCAGTTTTGGGGTACGGAGCACTGAAGCTTTCTTT	CASSFGVRSTEAFF
.	TRBJ2-1	TRBD2	TRBV7-9	TGTGCCAGCAGCTTCAAGGGGGTAGCGGGAGACTACAATGAGCAGTTCTTC	CASSFKGVAGDYNEQFF
.	TRBJ2-3	.	TRBV15	TGTGCCACCAGCACCTTCTCCGGCGCAGATACGCAGTATTTT	CATSTFSGADTQYF
.	TRBJ2-2	.	TRBV6-5	TGTGCCGCACGGGGTACCGGGGAGCTGTTTTTT	CAARGTGELFF
.	TRBJ2-7	.	TRBV6-5	TGTGCCAGCAGTGACGGACAACTACGCTACGAGCAGTACTTC	CASSDGQLRYEQYF
once	TRBJ1-1	.	TRBV6-1	TGTGCCAGCAGATGGGCGGGGAACACTGAAGCTTTCTTT	CASRWAGNTEAFF
.	TRBJ2-7	.	TRBV20-1	TGCAGTGCTAGATGGGACGAGCAGTACTTC	CSARWDEQYF
.	TRBJ1-6	TRBD1	TRBV27	TGTGCCGGAAGGACAGGGGCAAATTCACCCCTCCACTTT	CAGRTGANSPLHF
.	TRBJ2-7	TRBD1	TRBV5-4	TGTGCCAGCAGCGATCGACAGGGGTCAGCCTACGAGCAGTACTTC	CASSDRQGSAYEQYF
.	TRBJ2-5	TRBD2	TRBV5-6	TGTGCCAGCAGCTTGTGGTCTAGCGGGGGTGAGACCCAGTACTTC	CASSLWSSGGETQYF
.	TRBJ1-2	.	TRBV5-1	TGCGCCAGCAGCTCCGGGACGGATAACTATGGCTACACCTTC	CASSSGTDNYGYTF
.	TRBJ2-7	TRBD1	TRBV2	TGTGCCAGCAGTGTCCAAGGGGGCGGCGACGAGCAGTACTTC	CASSVQGGGDEQYF